Listed below are T cell receptor beta chains from one sample, sequenced in a study of shared clonotypes between healthy human individuals. Using immunoSEQ multiplex PCR, the repertoire was profiled, and TCRdb retains in-frame clones only, with some absent. The repertoire has fewer than 1.4 million clones, 70% to 80% of them found once; the top ten carry 0.61%. Specimen: memory CD4+ T cells from PBMCs. These receptors were taken from a man aged 18 to 35 in good health. Some clones in this sample may be carry-over from other donors' samples. The CDR3 runs from the conserved cysteine through the conserved F or W. Fields, in order: clone size, V gene, J gene, D gene, CDR3 length, CDR3 protein, CDR3 DNA. A D gene is named only where the DNA matches it firmly. Rows may omit the clone size; those that give it use once, few, many or a size class.

clone size: .; V gene: TRBV28; J gene: TRBJ1-2; D gene: .; CDR3 length: 13; CDR3 protein: CASSSYRVGGYTF; CDR3 DNA: TGTGCCAGCAGTTCATACAGGGTCGGAGGCTACACCTTC
clone size: .; V gene: TRBV25-1; J gene: TRBJ2-1; D gene: TRBD2; CDR3 length: 13; CDR3 protein: CASRRLAGNEQFF; CDR3 DNA: TGTGCCAGCAGGAGACTAGCTGGCAATGAGCAGTTCTTC
clone size: .; V gene: TRBV5-1; J gene: TRBJ2-2; D gene: .; CDR3 length: 13; CDR3 protein: CASRLTTTGELFF; CDR3 DNA: TGCGCCAGCCGTTTAACTACGACCGGGGAGCTGTTTTTT
clone size: .; V gene: TRBV4-1; J gene: TRBJ2-7; D gene: .; CDR3 length: 17; CDR3 protein: CASSHERGGRLAYEQYF; CDR3 DNA: TGCGCCAGCAGCCACGAGAGGGGGGGCCGCCTAGCCTACGAGCAGTACTTC
clone size: .; V gene: TRBV29-1; J gene: TRBJ2-1; D gene: TRBD2; CDR3 length: 12; CDR3 protein: CSVGGTKTEQFF; CDR3 DNA: TGCAGCGTTGGCGGGACTAAAACGGAGCAGTTCTTC
clone size: .; V gene: TRBV5-4; J gene: TRBJ2-5; D gene: .; CDR3 length: 16; CDR3 protein: CASSDPRGPRGETQYF; CDR3 DNA: TGTGCCAGCAGCGATCCCCGGGGCCCAAGGGGAGAGACCCAGTACTTC
clone size: .; V gene: TRBV28; J gene: TRBJ2-7; D gene: .; CDR3 length: 14; CDR3 protein: CASISGADAYEQYF; CDR3 DNA: TGTGCCAGCATCTCCGGGGCCGACGCCTACGAGCAGTACTTC
clone size: .; V gene: TRBV11-3; J gene: TRBJ2-3; D gene: TRBD2; CDR3 length: 15; CDR3 protein: CASSLAGGLTDTQYF; CDR3 DNA: TGTGCCAGCAGCTTAGCGGGGGGACTCACAGATACGCAGTATTTT
clone size: .; V gene: TRBV6-5; J gene: TRBJ2-2; D gene: .; CDR3 length: 16; CDR3 protein: CASSYHPRVNTGELFF; CDR3 DNA: TGTGCCAGCAGTTACCACCCGCGGGTGAACACCGGGGAGCTGTTTTTT
clone size: .; V gene: TRBV7-9; J gene: TRBJ1-5; D gene: .; CDR3 length: 16; CDR3 protein: CASSFNPGPSNQPQHF; CDR3 DNA: TGTGCCAGCAGCTTCAACCCAGGCCCGAGCAATCAGCCCCAGCATTTT
clone size: .; V gene: TRBV5-6; J gene: TRBJ2-3; D gene: TRBD1; CDR3 length: 16; CDR3 protein: CASSSHRDRNTDTQYF; CDR3 DNA: TGTGCCAGCAGCTCGCACCGGGACAGGAACACAGATACGCAGTATTTT
clone size: .; V gene: TRBV15; J gene: TRBJ1-4; D gene: .; CDR3 length: 16; CDR3 protein: CATSRGGRGTNEKLFF; CDR3 DNA: TGTGCCACCAGCAGAGGGGGCAGGGGTACTAATGAAAAACTGTTTTTT
clone size: .; V gene: TRBV27; J gene: TRBJ1-5; D gene: TRBD1; CDR3 length: 16; CDR3 protein: CASSLSGTGSFRPQHF; CDR3 DNA: TGTGCCAGCAGTTTAAGTGGGACAGGTTCTTTTCGGCCCCAGCATTTT
clone size: .; V gene: TRBV5-1; J gene: TRBJ1-5; D gene: TRBD1; CDR3 length: 14; CDR3 protein: CASSTGTDNQPQHF; CDR3 DNA: TGCGCCAGCAGCACAGGGACAGACAATCAGCCCCAGCATTTT
clone size: many; V gene: TRBV5-4; J gene: TRBJ2-3; D gene: TRBD1; CDR3 length: 16; CDR3 protein: CASSGPGQGGTDTQYF; CDR3 DNA: TGTGCCAGCAGCGGACCGGGACAGGGAGGCACAGATACGCAGTATTTT
clone size: .; V gene: TRBV10-3; J gene: TRBJ1-3; D gene: .; CDR3 length: 16; CDR3 protein: CAISESLQGAGNTIYF; CDR3 DNA: TGTGCCATCAGTGAGTCATTACAGGGAGCCGGAAACACCATATATTTT
clone size: few; V gene: TRBV5-1; J gene: TRBJ2-5; D gene: .; CDR3 length: 14; CDR3 protein: CASSLVRAAETQYF; CDR3 DNA: TGCGCCAGCAGCTTGGTAAGGGCAGCCGAGACCCAGTACTTC
clone size: once; V gene: TRBV5-1; J gene: TRBJ2-2; D gene: TRBD2; CDR3 length: 16; CDR3 protein: CASSFLAGAATGELFF; CDR3 DNA: TGCGCCAGCAGCTTCCTAGCGGGAGCCGCCACCGGGGAGCTGTTTTTT
clone size: .; V gene: TRBV10-3; J gene: TRBJ1-1; D gene: TRBD1; CDR3 length: 14; CDR3 protein: CAISEPAGGREAFF; CDR3 DNA: TGTGCCATCAGTGAACCAGCAGGGGGTCGTGAAGCTTTCTTT
clone size: few; V gene: TRBV7-9; J gene: TRBJ2-3; D gene: .; CDR3 length: 12; CDR3 protein: CASSQATDTQYF; CDR3 DNA: TGTGCCAGCAGCCAGGCCACGGATACGCAGTATTTT
clone size: .; V gene: TRBV7-2; J gene: TRBJ1-2; D gene: .; CDR3 length: 14; CDR3 protein: CASSLEGKTGGYTF; CDR3 DNA: TGTGCCAGCAGCTTAGAGGGGAAGACAGGAGGCTACACCTTC
clone size: .; V gene: TRBV19; J gene: TRBJ2-6; D gene: .; CDR3 length: 16; CDR3 protein: CASIRRQSSGANVLTF; CDR3 DNA: TGTGCCAGTATTCGACGGCAGAGCTCTGGGGCCAACGTCCTGACTTTC
clone size: few; V gene: TRBV28; J gene: TRBJ2-1; D gene: TRBD2; CDR3 length: 15; CDR3 protein: CATTGGLAGAIEQFF; CDR3 DNA: TGTGCCACTACGGGGGGACTAGCGGGAGCAATTGAGCAGTTCTTC
clone size: .; V gene: TRBV6-5; J gene: TRBJ2-1; D gene: TRBD1; CDR3 length: 12; CDR3 protein: CASLNRGNEQFF; CDR3 DNA: TGTGCCAGCTTAAACAGGGGAAATGAGCAGTTCTTC
clone size: .; V gene: TRBV27; J gene: TRBJ2-7; D gene: .; CDR3 length: 13; CDR3 protein: CASSLSAAYEQYF; CDR3 DNA: TGTGCCAGCAGTTTATCAGCGGCCTACGAGCAGTACTTC
clone size: .; V gene: TRBV5-1; J gene: TRBJ2-7; D gene: .; CDR3 length: 14; CDR3 protein: CASSITGTPYEQYF; CDR3 DNA: TGCGCCAGCAGCATCACCGGGACCCCCTACGAGCAGTACTTC
clone size: .; V gene: TRBV6-1; J gene: TRBJ2-3; D gene: TRBD2; CDR3 length: 16; CDR3 protein: CASSERGLVGSDTQYF; CDR3 DNA: TGTGCCAGCAGTGAAAGGGGACTAGTGGGTTCAGATACGCAGTATTTT
clone size: once; V gene: TRBV15; J gene: TRBJ2-7; D gene: .; CDR3 length: 14; CDR3 protein: CATSRDPGIYEQYF; CDR3 DNA: TGTGCCACCAGCAGAGATCCGGGTATCTACGAGCAGTACTTC
clone size: .; V gene: TRBV11-3; J gene: TRBJ2-5; D gene: TRBD2; CDR3 length: 15; CDR3 protein: CASSRTSGGLETQYF; CDR3 DNA: TGTGCCAGCAGCCGGACTAGCGGGGGCCTGGAGACCCAGTACTTC
clone size: .; V gene: TRBV5-1; J gene: TRBJ1-3; D gene: .; CDR3 length: 17; CDR3 protein: CASSSQGPAGSGNTIYF; CDR3 DNA: TGCGCCAGCAGCTCCCAGGGGCCGGCGGGCTCTGGAAACACCATATATTTT
clone size: .; V gene: TRBV5-1; J gene: TRBJ1-1; D gene: .; CDR3 length: 15; CDR3 protein: CASGLGGAMNTEAFF; CDR3 DNA: TGCGCCAGCGGACTAGGGGGGGCCATGAACACTGAAGCTTTCTTT
clone size: .; V gene: TRBV10-3; J gene: TRBJ2-7; D gene: .; CDR3 length: 14; CDR3 protein: CAIKGQGTWYEQYF; CDR3 DNA: TGTGCCATCAAGGGCCAGGGGACGTGGTACGAGCAGTACTTC
clone size: .; V gene: TRBV5-8; J gene: TRBJ1-2; D gene: .; CDR3 length: 14; CDR3 protein: CASSFPGTNYGYTF; CDR3 DNA: TGTGCCAGCAGCTTCCCCGGGACTAACTATGGCTACACCTTC
clone size: .; V gene: TRBV6-5; J gene: TRBJ1-1; D gene: .; CDR3 length: 15; CDR3 protein: CASSYSAGDGTEAFF; CDR3 DNA: TGTGCCAGCAGTTACTCCGCCGGGGATGGGACTGAAGCTTTCTTT
clone size: .; V gene: TRBV4-1; J gene: TRBJ2-5; D gene: .; CDR3 length: 17; CDR3 protein: CASSQDQRPPLPQTQYF; CDR3 DNA: TGCGCCAGCAGCCAAGATCAGAGACCCCCACTCCCCCAGACCCAGTACTTC
clone size: few; V gene: TRBV7-8; J gene: TRBJ2-4; D gene: .; CDR3 length: 12; CDR3 protein: CASSFREGIQYF; CDR3 DNA: TGTGCCAGCAGCTTCCGCGAGGGGATACAGTACTTC
clone size: .; V gene: TRBV5-1; J gene: TRBJ2-3; D gene: TRBD2; CDR3 length: 15; CDR3 protein: CASSLAGGSTDTQYF; CDR3 DNA: TGCGCCAGCAGCTTGGCGGGGGGGTCGACAGATACGCAGTATTTT
clone size: .; V gene: TRBV7-9; J gene: TRBJ1-1; D gene: .; CDR3 length: 14; CDR3 protein: CASRTDGSVTEAFF; CDR3 DNA: TGTGCCAGCAGAACCGACGGCTCGGTCACTGAAGCTTTCTTT
clone size: .; V gene: TRBV12-2; J gene: TRBJ2-7; D gene: .; CDR3 length: 16; CDR3 protein: CASRLSRTGRSYEQYF; CDR3 DNA: TGTGCAAGTCGCTTATCGAGGACAGGGAGATCCTACGAGCAGTACTTC
clone size: .; V gene: TRBV5-1; J gene: TRBJ1-1; D gene: .; CDR3 length: 11; CDR3 protein: CASSFGGVAFF; CDR3 DNA: TGCGCCAGCAGCTTCGGGGGCGTAGCTTTCTTT
clone size: few; V gene: TRBV28; J gene: TRBJ2-1; D gene: .; CDR3 length: 15; CDR3 protein: CASSSRGFSYNEQFF; CDR3 DNA: TGTGCCAGCAGTTCTAGGGGATTCTCCTACAATGAGCAGTTCTTC
clone size: .; V gene: TRBV7-2; J gene: TRBJ2-1; D gene: .; CDR3 length: 16; CDR3 protein: CASSLLGAPVDNEQFF; CDR3 DNA: TGTGCCAGCAGCTTACTCGGGGCTCCGGTAGACAATGAGCAGTTCTTC
clone size: few; V gene: TRBV10-1; J gene: TRBJ2-2; D gene: TRBD1; CDR3 length: 21; CDR3 protein: CASSESPGQGEGFGGSGELFF; CDR3 DNA: TGCGCCAGCAGTGAGTCACCGGGACAGGGTGAGGGATTCGGAGGTTCCGGGGAGCTGTTTTTT
clone size: .; V gene: TRBV6-6; J gene: TRBJ2-1; D gene: .; CDR3 length: 16; CDR3 protein: CASSSNRGGSYNEQFF; CDR3 DNA: TGTGCCAGCAGTTCCAACAGGGGGGGCTCCTACAATGAGCAGTTCTTC
clone size: few; V gene: TRBV5-1; J gene: TRBJ2-7; D gene: .; CDR3 length: 13; CDR3 protein: CASSLGHSYEQYF; CDR3 DNA: TGCGCCAGCAGCTTGGGACACTCCTACGAGCAGTACTTC
clone size: .; V gene: TRBV28; J gene: TRBJ1-1; D gene: TRBD1; CDR3 length: 16; CDR3 protein: CASSSIRDSSRTEAFF; CDR3 DNA: TGTGCCAGCAGTTCTATCCGGGACAGCTCGAGGACTGAAGCTTTCTTT
clone size: .; V gene: TRBV18; J gene: TRBJ2-2; D gene: .; CDR3 length: 14; CDR3 protein: CASSPPSNTGELFF; CDR3 DNA: TGTGCCAGCTCACCACCGTCAAACACCGGGGAGCTGTTTTTT